One and the same sample provided the 18 T cell receptor beta chains below, sequenced in a study of human T cells and chemical hapten exposure. The time point was: healthy volunteer bleed at 2 weeks. Total RNA came from unfractionated whole blood. TCRdb re-analysed the RACE reads in MiXCR, keeping a single row per CDR3 protein. The table lists 130,000 or so distinct CDR3 sequences, approximately 9% of them singletons. Sequencing used whole blood. The receptors were gathered from a male donor in good health. Some clones in this sample may be carry-over from other donors' samples.

The chain links TRBV19 to TRBJ1-1, with a weak D call TRBD1 (5 bases). Trimming took off 7 bases at V and 5 bases at J, with 17 bases between the two ends. Germline V gene sequence: CDR1 LNHDA, CDR2 SQIVND (reference sequence). CDR3 length equals 14 residues. CDR3 loop: CASTPGGGRTEAFF. CDR3 in DNA: TGTGCCAGTACCCCAGGTGGGGGTCGGACTGAAGCTTTCTTT.

Ten or more counts support this clonotype. The chain is built from TRBV7-9 and TRBJ1-1, with 9 bases fitting TRBD1. From germline, CDR1 is SEHNR and CDR2 FQNEAQ (reference sequence). V was clipped by 6 bases and J by 4 bases; unmatched bases: 9. This CDR3 spans 15 amino acids. The CDR3 DNA reads TGTGCCAGCAGACGGACAGGGGAGGGAAGCACTGAAGCTTTCTTT. As protein: CASRRTGEGSTEAFF.

This clonotype was observed many times. The rearrangement joins TRBV28 to TRBJ1-4; 8 positions agree with TRBD1. Germline values: CDR1 MDHEN, CDR2 SYDVKM. There are 14 residues in the CDR3. The ends lost 3 bases at V and 4 bases at J; junction bases unmatched: 1. CDR3 residues: CASSLDRVNEKLFF. DNA for the CDR3: TGTGCCAGCAGTTTGGACAGGGTTAATGAAAAACTGTTTTTT.

This clonotype was picked up a small number of times. The rearrangement links TRBV7-9 to TRBJ2-3; a possible D gene is TRBD2 (6 bases). This CDR3 region has 15 residues. CDR1 and CDR2 (germline): SEHNR, FQNEAQ (reference sequence). V lost 2 bases and J 2 bases, leaving 11 bases between the germline ends. CDR3 region: CASSLPGLTTDTQYF. The CDR3 bases are TGTGCCAGCAGCTTACCGGGACTTACCACAGATACGCAGTATTTT.

This clonotype was detected only a few times. CDR3 in DNA: TGTGCCAGCAGTTCAGACAGGGCGGCTGAAGCTTTCTTT. Translation gives CASSSDRAAEAFF. This chain connects TRBV27 to TRBJ1-1; 7 bases agree with TRBD1. Per the germline V gene, CDR1 is MNHEY and CDR2 is SMNVEV (reference sequence). Trimming cost V 4 bases and J 6 bases; bases outside gene matches: 5. The CDR3 sequence is 13 residues long.

The genes are TRBV10-3 and TRBJ2-7, with TRBD1 identical over 7 bases. Trimming removed 2 bases from V and 5 bases from J; junction bases left unmatched: 6. Per the germline V gene, CDR1 is ENHRY and CDR2 is SYGVKD. CDR3 length: 14 residues. The DNA for the CDR3 is TGTGCCATCAGTGAGACAGGGGAGTCCGACGAGCAGTACTTC. It encodes CAISETGESDEQYF.

This clonotype was seen a handful of times. This rearrangement joins TRBV7-9 to TRBJ2-4; D is perhaps TRBD2 (6 bases). Germline assignment: CDR1 SEHNR and CDR2 FQNEAQ (reference sequence). V was trimmed by 5 bases and J by 1 base, leaving 18 bases between them. This CDR3 has 17 residues. In nucleotides, the CDR3 is TGTGCCAGCAGCACCCATAGCGGCTCCCTTGCCAAAAACATTCAGTACTTC. Its translation: CASSTHSGSLAKNIQYF.

The gene calls are TRBV6-1 and TRBJ2-7, with 8 bases aligning to TRBD1. CDR3 length: 15 amino acids. CDR1 and CDR2 from the germline V gene are MNHNS and SASEGT. The trim removed 1 base at V and 6 bases at J, leaving 8 bases unmatched. The CDR3 region has the DNA TGTGCCAGCAGTGAAGTATCCCCAGGGACAGGCGAGCAGTACTTC. Amino acids: CASSEVSPGTGEQYF.

Here the CDR3 reads CSAKLLGQPKNTGELFF. The CDR3 nucleotides are TGCAGTGCTAAGTTACTTGGACAGCCCAAGAACACCGGGGAGCTGTTTTTT. J is TRBJ2-2 and V is TRBV20-1, with TRBD1 as a possible D gene (6 bases). The CDR3 length is 17 residues. Trimming took off 4 bases at V and 1 base at J, with 19 bases between the two ends. Germline CDR1 is DFQATT and CDR2 is SNEGSKA (reference sequence).

Ten or more counts support this clonotype. The rearrangement links TRBV10-2 to TRBJ2-5; D not resolved. CDR1 WSHSY and CDR2 SAAADI come from the germline V gene. The CDR3 runs to 12 residues. The germline V and J ends were trimmed by 2 bases and 2 bases, with 3 bases remaining between them. The CDR3 loop is CASSESQETQYF. CDR3 in DNA: TGCGCCAGCAGTGAGAGTCAAGAGACCCAGTACTTC.

In its sample, this clonotype was seen a few times. This sequence joins TRBV7-2 and TRBJ2-7, with no clear D. CDR1 is SGHTA and CDR2 is FQGNSA in the germline V gene. CDR3 length: 14 amino acids. With 5 bases removed from V and 2 bases from J, the gap between germline ends came to 13 bases. Here the CDR3 reads CASSPLAQPYEQYF. The CDR3 bases are TGTGCCAGCAGCCCCTTGGCCCAGCCCTACGAGCAGTACTTC.

This clonotype was counted ten times or more. V gene TRBV7-2 combines with J gene TRBJ2-4; the D is unclear. Trimming took off 5 bases at V and 0 bases at J, with 20 bases between the two ends. CDR1 is SGHTA and CDR2 is FQGNSA in the germline V gene. CDR3 length: 18 amino acids. The CDR3 reads CASSPWVPRIIAKNIQYF. The CDR3 DNA reads as TGTGCCAGCAGCCCCTGGGTACCACGGATTATAGCCAAAAACATTCAGTACTTC.

This clonotype was recorded many times. The chain is built from TRBV14 and TRBJ2-2, with D possibly TRBD1 on 5 matching bases. Trimming removed 3 bases at V and 4 bases at J, with 9 bases between. The CDR3 length is 14 residues. Germline values: CDR1 SGHDN, CDR2 FVKESK. The CDR3 region has the DNA TGTGCCAGCAGCCATTCAGGGTTCACCGGGGAGCTGTTTTTT. Its protein is CASSHSGFTGELFF.

This clonotype was counted only a few times. Here the CDR3 reads CASSLKGAGNTIYF. As DNA, the CDR3 is TGCGCCAGCAGCTTGAAAGGGGCTGGAAACACCATATATTTT. V usage is TRBV5-1 and J usage is TRBJ1-3; D possibly corresponds to TRBD1 (5 bases). Germline V CDR1 and CDR2: SGHRS, YFSETQ. V shed 1 base and J shed 2 bases, with 7 bases lying between them. This CDR3 has 14 amino acids.

This clonotype was counted only a few times. This chain joins TRBV7-2 and TRBJ2-2; 14 nucleotides match TRBD2. Germline V gives CDR1 SGHTA, CDR2 FQGNSA. The CDR3 spans 17 residues. Trimming took 5 bases from V and 5 from J; bases not matched to a gene: 7. The CDR3 DNA is TGTGCCAGCAGCGAAGGACTAGCGGGGGGAGGTACCGGGGAGCTGTTTTTT. It is translated as CASSEGLAGGGTGELFF.

The sample holds a few counts of this clonotype. This chain uses TRBV2 with TRBJ1-6; no definite D call. CDR1 and CDR2 (germline): SNHLY, FYNNEI. V lost 6 bases to trimming and J lost 10 bases, with 16 bases between them. This CDR3 contains 14 residues. The CDR3 nucleotides are TGTGCCAGCAGACAAGGGCCTACCCAGTCACCCCTCCACTTT. This encodes CASRQGPTQSPLHF. The full variable domain, in which reference TRBV2 and TRBJ1-6 provide the parts outside the CDR3, is EPEVTQTPSHQVTQMGQEVILRCVPISNHLYFYWYRQILGQKVEFLVSFYNNEISEKSEIFDDQFSVERPDGSNFTLKIRSTKLEDSAMYFCASRQGPTQSPLHFGNGTRLTVT.

The sample holds a few counts of this clonotype. This chain joins TRBV29-1 and TRBJ1-1; D is perhaps TRBD1 (5 bases). The V end lost 4 bases, the J end lost 4 bases, and 25 bases lay between the germline ends. CDR3 length: 17 residues. CDR1 is SQVTM and CDR2 is ANQGSEA in the germline V gene. The DNA for the CDR3 is TGCAGCGTTGCATCAATGGGGGGTACTTCCCCATCCACTGAAGCTTTCTTT. Translation gives CSVASMGGTSPSTEAFF.

This clonotype was picked up a small number of times. This chain links TRBV5-5 with TRBJ2-3, with 8 bases fitting TRBD2. V was clipped by 6 bases and J by 3 bases; unmatched bases: 6. This CDR3 is 14 amino acids long. CDR1 is SGHKS, CDR2 YYEKEE, per germline (reference sequence). The CDR3 sequence: CASKGASGTDTQYF. As DNA, the CDR3 is TGTGCCAGCAAAGGGGCTAGCGGGACAGATACGCAGTATTTT.